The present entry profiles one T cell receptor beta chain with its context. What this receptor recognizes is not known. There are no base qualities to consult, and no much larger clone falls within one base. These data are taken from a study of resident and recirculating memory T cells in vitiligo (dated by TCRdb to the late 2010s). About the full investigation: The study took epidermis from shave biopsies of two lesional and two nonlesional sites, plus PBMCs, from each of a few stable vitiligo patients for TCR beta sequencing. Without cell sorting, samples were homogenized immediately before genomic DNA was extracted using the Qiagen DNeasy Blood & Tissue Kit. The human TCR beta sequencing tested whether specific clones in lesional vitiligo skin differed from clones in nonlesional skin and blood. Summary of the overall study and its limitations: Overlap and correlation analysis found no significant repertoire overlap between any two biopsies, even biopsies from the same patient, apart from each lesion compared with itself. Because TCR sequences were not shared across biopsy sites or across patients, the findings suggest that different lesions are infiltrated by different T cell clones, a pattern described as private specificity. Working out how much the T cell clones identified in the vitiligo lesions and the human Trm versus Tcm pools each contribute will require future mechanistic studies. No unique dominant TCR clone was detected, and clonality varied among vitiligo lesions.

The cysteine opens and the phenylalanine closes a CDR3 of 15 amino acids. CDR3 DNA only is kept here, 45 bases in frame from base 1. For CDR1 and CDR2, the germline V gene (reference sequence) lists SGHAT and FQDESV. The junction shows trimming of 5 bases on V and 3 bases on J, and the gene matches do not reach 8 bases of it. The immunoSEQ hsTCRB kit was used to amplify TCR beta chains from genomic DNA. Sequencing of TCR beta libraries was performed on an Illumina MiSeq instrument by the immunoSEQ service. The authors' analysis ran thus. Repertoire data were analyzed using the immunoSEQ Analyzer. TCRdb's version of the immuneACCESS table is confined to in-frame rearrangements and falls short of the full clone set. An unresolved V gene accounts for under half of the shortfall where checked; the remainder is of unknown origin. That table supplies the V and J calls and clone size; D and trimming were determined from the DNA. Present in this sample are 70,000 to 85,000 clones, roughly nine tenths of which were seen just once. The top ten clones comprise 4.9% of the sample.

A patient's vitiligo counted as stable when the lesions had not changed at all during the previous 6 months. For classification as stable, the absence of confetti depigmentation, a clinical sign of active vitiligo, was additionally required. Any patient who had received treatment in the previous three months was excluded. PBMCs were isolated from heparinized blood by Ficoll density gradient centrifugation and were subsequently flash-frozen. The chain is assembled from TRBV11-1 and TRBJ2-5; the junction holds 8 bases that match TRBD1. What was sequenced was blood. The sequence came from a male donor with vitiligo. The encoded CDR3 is CASSLTGAWEETQYF. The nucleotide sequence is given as TGTGCCAGCAGCCTGACAGGGGCCTGGGAAGAGACCCAGTACTTC.